At least ten counts were recorded for the clone carrying this T cell receptor (beta chain). Its antigen is not identified. The data originate from a study of T-cell reconstitution after alpha-beta-depleted transplantation in children. Overall study findings and caveats: Surviving recipient cells, namely T cells and thymic progenitors, were the source of high day-60 TCRbeta diversity in some patients. At one year after transplant, newly produced T cells mostly accounted for T-cell counts and diversity. The study reportedly traced alpha-beta T cells about two months after transplant to several hundred expanded graft clones.

The TCRbeta library was prepared with unique molecular identifiers. MiXCR was run by TCRdb on the PCR reads, yielding one entry per CDR3 protein. The sample includes 15,000 or so distinct CDR3 sequences, 5.1% of them seen just once. J was trimmed by 3 bases and V by 1 base; bases with no gene match: 6. This CDR3 is 15 amino acids long. CDR1 is SGHAT, CDR2 FQNNGV, per germline. The sequencing used PBMCs, collected before TCRalphabeta/CD19-depleted stem cell transplant. The gene calls are TRBV11-2 and TRBJ2-7, with TRBD1 matching over 7 bases. The clonotype originates from a boy between 10 and 17 years old with acute lymphoblastic leukemia, due to receive a stem cell transplant. In DNA, the CDR3 is TGTGCCAGCAGCTTAGGGGGGACAGTAAACTACGAGCAGTACTTC. This sequence encodes CASSLGGTVNYEQYF. The full variable domain, in which reference TRBV11-2 and TRBJ2-7 provide the parts outside the CDR3, is EAGVAQSPRYKIIEKRQSVAFWCNPISGHATLYWYQQILGQGPKLLIQFQNNGVVDDSQLPKDRFSAERLKGVDSTLKIQPAKLEDSAVYLCASSLGGTVNYEQYFGPGTRLTVT.